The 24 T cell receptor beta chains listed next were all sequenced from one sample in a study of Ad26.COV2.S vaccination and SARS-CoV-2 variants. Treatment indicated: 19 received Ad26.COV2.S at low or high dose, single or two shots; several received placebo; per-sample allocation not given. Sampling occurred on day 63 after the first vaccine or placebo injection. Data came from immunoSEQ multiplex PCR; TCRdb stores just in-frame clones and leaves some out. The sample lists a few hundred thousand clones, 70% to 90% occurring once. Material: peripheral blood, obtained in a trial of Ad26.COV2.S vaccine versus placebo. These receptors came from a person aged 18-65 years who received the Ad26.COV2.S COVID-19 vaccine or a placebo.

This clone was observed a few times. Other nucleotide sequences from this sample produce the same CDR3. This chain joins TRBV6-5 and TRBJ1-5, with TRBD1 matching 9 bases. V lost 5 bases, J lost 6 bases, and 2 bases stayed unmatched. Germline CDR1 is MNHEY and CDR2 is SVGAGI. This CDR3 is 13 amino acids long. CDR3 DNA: TGTGCCAGCAGTAGACAGGGGGGTCAGCCCCAGCATTTT. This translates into CASSRQGGQPQHF.

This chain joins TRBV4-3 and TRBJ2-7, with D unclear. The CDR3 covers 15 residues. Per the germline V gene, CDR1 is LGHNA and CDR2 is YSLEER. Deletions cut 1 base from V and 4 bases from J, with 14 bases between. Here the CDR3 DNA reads TGCGCCAGCAGCCAAGCATCAGGTGTTGGGTACGAGCAGTACTTC. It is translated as CASSQASGVGYEQYF.

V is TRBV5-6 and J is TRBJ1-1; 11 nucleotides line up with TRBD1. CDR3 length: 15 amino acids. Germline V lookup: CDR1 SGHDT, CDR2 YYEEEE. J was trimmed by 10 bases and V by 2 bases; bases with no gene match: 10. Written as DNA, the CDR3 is TGTGCCAGCAGCTTAGGGACAGGGGGACAAGTGCGAGCTTTCTTT. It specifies CASSLGTGGQVRAFF.

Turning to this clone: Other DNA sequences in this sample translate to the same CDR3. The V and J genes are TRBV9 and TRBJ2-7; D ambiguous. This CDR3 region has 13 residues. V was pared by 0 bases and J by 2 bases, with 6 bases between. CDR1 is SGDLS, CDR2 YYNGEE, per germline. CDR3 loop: CASSVGSAYEQYF. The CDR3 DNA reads TGTGCCAGCAGCGTAGGATCAGCCTACGAGCAGTACTTC.

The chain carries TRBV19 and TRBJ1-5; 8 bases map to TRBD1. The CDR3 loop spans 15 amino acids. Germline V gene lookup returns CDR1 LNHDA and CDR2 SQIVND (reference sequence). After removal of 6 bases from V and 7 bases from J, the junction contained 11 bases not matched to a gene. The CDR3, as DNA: TGTGCCAGTAGGCCGGCGGGGACAGGACGACAGCCCCAGCATTTT. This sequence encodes CASRPAGTGRQPQHF. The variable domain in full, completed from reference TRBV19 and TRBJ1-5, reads DGGITQSPKYLFRKEGQNVTLSCEQNLNHDAMYWYRQDPGQGLRLIYYSQIVNDFQKGDIAEGYSVSREKKESFPLTVTSAQKNPTAFYLCASRPAGTGRQPQHFGDGTRLSIL.

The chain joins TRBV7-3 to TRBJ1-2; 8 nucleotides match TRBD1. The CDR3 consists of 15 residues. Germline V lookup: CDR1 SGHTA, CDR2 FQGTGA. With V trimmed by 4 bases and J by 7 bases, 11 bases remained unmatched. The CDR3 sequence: CASSSDRGGHGGYTF. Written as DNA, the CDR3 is TGTGCCAGCAGCTCAGACAGGGGAGGTCACGGTGGCTACACCTTC.

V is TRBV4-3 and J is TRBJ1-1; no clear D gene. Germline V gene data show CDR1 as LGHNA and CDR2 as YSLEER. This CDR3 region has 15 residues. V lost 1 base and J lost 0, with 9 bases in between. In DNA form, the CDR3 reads TGCGCCAGCAGCCAAGGGGTCCTCATGAACACTGAAGCTTTCTTT. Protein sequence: CASSQGVLMNTEAFF.

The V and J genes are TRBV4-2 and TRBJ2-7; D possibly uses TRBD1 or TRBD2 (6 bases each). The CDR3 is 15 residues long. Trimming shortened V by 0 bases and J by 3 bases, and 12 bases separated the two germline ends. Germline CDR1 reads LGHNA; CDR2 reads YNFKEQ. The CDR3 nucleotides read TGTGCCAGCAGCCAAGAGTGGGGGGCCAACTACGAGCAGTACGTC. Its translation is CASSQEWGANYEQYV.

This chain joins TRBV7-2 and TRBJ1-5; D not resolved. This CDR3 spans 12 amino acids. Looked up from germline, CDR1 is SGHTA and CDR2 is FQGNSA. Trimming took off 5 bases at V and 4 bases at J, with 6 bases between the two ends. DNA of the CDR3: TGTGCCAGCAGCAAGCAAAATCAGCCCCAGCATTTT. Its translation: CASSKQNQPQHF.

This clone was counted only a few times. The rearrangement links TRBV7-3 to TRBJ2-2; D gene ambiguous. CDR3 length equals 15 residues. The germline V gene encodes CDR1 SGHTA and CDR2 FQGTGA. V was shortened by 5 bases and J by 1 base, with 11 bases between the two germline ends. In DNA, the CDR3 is TGTGCCAGCAGCCCGACACCGAAGAACACCGGGGAGCTGTTTTTT. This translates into CASSPTPKNTGELFF.

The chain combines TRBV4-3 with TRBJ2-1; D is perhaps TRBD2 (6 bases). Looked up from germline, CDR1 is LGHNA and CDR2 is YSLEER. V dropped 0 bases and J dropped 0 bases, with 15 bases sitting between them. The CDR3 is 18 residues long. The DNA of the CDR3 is TGCGCCAGCAGCCAAGATCGGGGGAGCCGCCTCTCCTACAATGAGCAGTTCTTC. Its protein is CASSQDRGSRLSYNEQFF.

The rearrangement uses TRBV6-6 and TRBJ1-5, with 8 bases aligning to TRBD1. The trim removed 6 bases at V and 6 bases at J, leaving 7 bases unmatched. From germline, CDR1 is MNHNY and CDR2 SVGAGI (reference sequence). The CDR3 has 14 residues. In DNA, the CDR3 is TGTGCCAGCAGGACCGGGACAGGAGGTCAGCCCCAGCATTTT. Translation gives CASRTGTGGQPQHF.

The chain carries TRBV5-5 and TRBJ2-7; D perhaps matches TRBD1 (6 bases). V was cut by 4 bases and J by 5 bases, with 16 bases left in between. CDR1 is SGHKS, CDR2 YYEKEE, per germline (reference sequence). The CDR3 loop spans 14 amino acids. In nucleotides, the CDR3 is TGTGCCAGCAGCATCTTACAGGGATTTAACGAGCAGTACGTC. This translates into CASSILQGFNEQYV.

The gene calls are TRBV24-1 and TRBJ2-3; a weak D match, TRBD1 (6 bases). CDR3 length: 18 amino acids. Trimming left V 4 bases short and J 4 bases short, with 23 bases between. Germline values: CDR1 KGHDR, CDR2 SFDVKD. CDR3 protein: CATSEGAVLKGTPDTQYF. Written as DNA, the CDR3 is TGTGCCACCAGTGAGGGAGCGGTCCTGAAAGGGACACCAGATACGCAGTATTTT.

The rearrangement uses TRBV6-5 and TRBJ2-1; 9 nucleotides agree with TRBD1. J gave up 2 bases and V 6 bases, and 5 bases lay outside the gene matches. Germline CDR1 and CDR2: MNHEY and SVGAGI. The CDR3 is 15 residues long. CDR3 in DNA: TGTGCCAGCAGCCTTAGACAGGGGGCCTACAATGAGCAGTTCTTC. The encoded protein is CASSLRQGAYNEQFF.

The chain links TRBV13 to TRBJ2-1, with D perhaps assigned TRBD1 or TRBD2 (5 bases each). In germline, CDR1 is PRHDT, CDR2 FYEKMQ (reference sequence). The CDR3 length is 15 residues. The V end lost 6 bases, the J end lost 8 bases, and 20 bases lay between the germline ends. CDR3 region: CASRPPRGVRDEQFF. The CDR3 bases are TGTGCCAGCAGACCTCCCCGGGGCGTCAGGGATGAGCAGTTCTTC.

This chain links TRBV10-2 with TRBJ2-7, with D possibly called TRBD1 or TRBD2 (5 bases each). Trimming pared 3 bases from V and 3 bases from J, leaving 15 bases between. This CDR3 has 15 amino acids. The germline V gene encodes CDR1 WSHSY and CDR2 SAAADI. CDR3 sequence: CASSDVRGVDYEQYF. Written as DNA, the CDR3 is TGCGCCAGCAGTGATGTGAGAGGGGTGGACTACGAGCAGTACTTC.

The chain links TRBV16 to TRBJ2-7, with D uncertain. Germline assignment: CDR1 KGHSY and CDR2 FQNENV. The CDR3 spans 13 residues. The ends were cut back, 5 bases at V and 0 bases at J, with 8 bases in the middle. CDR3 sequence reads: CASSRKPSYEQYF. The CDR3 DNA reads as TGTGCCAGCAGCAGAAAGCCCTCCTACGAGCAGTACTTC.

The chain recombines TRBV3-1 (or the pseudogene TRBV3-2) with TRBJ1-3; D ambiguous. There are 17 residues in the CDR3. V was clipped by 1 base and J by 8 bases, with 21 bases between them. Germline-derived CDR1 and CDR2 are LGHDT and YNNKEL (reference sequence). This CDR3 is CASSQGGLGLHGDTIYF. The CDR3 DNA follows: TGTGCCAGCAGCCAAGGAGGGTTAGGGCTGCATGGGGACACCATATATTTT.

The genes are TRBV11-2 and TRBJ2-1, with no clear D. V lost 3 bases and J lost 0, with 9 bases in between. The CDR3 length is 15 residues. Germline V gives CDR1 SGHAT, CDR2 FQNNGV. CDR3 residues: CASSLWGSSYNEQFF. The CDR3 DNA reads TGTGCCAGCAGCTTGTGGGGTAGCTCCTACAATGAGCAGTTCTTC.

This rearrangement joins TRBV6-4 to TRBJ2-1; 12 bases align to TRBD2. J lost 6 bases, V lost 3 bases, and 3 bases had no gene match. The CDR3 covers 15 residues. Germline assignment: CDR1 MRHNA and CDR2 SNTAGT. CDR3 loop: CASSELAGGVNEQFF. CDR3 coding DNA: TGTGCCAGCAGTGAACTAGCGGGGGGAGTCAATGAGCAGTTCTTC.

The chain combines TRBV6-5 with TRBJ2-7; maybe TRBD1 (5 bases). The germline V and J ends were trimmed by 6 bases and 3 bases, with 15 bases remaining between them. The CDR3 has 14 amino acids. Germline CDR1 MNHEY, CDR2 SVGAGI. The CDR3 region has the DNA TGTGCCAGCAGACCCGGACAAGCTTTCTACGAGCAGTACGTC. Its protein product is CASRPGQAFYEQYV.

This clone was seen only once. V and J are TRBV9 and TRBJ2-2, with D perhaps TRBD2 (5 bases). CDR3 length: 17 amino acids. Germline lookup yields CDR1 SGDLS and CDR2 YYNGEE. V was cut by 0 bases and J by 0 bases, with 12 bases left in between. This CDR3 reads CASSVVPAVSNTGELFF. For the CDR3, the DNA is TGTGCCAGCAGCGTAGTCCCAGCGGTCTCGAACACCGGGGAGCTGTTTTTT. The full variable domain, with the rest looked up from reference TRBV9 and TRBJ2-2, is DSGVTQTPKHLITATGQRVTLRCSPRSGDLSVYWYQQSLDQGLQFLIQYYNGEERAKGNILERFSAQQFPDLHSELNLSSLELGDSALYFCASSVVPAVSNTGELFFGEGSRLTVL.

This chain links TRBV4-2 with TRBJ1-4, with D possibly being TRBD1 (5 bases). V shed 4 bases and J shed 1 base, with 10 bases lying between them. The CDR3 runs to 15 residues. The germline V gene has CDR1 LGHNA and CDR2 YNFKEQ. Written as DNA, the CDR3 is TGTGCCAGCAGCCCAGGGAGCAGAACTAATGAAAAACTGTTTTTT. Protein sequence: CASSPGSRTNEKLFF.